The clone carrying this T cell receptor (beta chain) showed up just once. Its target is unknown. Profiling relied on immunoSEQ multiplex PCR, and the TCRdb table lists in-frame clones only, not all of them. The sample yields roughly 1,800,000 clones, approximately 94% seen once. This entry is derived from a study of shared clonotypes between healthy human individuals. Study context: Per-donor plates numbered three CD4 naive, three CD4 memory, two CD8 naive and one CD8 memory.

General observations from the study: What naive subsets generally showed was a larger estimated richness than memory subsets showed. Among four donors, approximately 5% of naive CD4 clonotypes were found in common.

The trim removed 4 bases at V and 6 bases at J, leaving 16 bases unmatched. This CDR3 is built from 17 residues. Germline-derived CDR1 and CDR2 are MDHEN and SYDVKM. Terminally differentiated effector memory CD45RA+ cells were left out of the naive CD8 fraction, which was CD45RO-negative and positively selected for CCR7. The chain carries TRBV28 and TRBJ2-5; 8 bases are a match to TRBD1. Sequenced material: naive CD8+ T cells sorted from blood. This TCR came from a young man in good health. CDR3 sequence reads: CASSSTHRDRTLKTQYF. The CDR3 DNA reads as TGTGCCAGCAGTTCCACCCACCGGGACAGGACGTTAAAGACCCAGTACTTC.